This T cell receptor beta chain was profiled in a study of cytomegalovirus exposure and HLA in healthy donors. CDR1 and CDR2 from the germline V gene are KGHSH and LQKENI. The CDR3 totals 13 residues. Trimming took 1 base from V and 4 from J, leaving 7 bases between them. Measured with immunoSEQ multiplex PCR; TCRdb has only the in-frame clones, and not every one. The sample contains more than 110,000 clones, 84% of which appear only once. Sequencing was carried out using PBMCs. This sequence was found in a woman younger than 45 in good health and CMV-seronegative. This sequence joins TRBV18 and TRBJ1-2, with D hard to call. This CDR3 is CASSPLGVYGYTF. In nucleotides, the CDR3 is TGTGCCAGCTCACCACTTGGAGTCTATGGCTACACCTTC.